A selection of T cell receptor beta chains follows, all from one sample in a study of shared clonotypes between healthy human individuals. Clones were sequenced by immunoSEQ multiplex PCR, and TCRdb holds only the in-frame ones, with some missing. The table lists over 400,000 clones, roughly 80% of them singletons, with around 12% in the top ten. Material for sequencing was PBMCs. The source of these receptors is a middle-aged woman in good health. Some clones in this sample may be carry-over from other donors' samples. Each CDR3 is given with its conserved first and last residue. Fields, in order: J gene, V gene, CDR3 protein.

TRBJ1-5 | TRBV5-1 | CASSFGVDQPQHF
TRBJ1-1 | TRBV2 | CASSEQQGIVTEAFF
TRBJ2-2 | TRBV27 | CASRYWGAGELFF
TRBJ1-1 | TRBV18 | CASSPGLRDTEAFF
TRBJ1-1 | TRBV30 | CAWIRLSREDTEAFF
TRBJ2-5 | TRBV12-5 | CASGLGLALHQETQYF
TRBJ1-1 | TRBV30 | CAWTSTGEVAEAFF
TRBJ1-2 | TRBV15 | CATSRDGQGADGYTF
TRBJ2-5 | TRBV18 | CASGGETQYF
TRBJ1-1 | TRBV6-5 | CASSSGQGFYTEAFF
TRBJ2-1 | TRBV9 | CASSVDPSSNEQFF
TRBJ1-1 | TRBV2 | CASRTNRNTEAFF
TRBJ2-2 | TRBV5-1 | CASRQDASGELFF
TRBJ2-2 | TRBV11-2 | CASSFRFSYTGELFF